A single T cell receptor (beta chain) is shown here with its context. The antigen this receptor binds is unknown. Qualities for individual bases were not recorded, and no much larger clone is one base off. At one collaborating source in Seattle, patients were enrolled during active infection and were followed longitudinally through the course of disease. Whole blood was collected in K2EDTA tubes by collaborating institutions according to the institutions' own protocols. Collaborator samples were shipped for TCRbeta analysis as frozen whole blood, isolated PBMCs, or DNA extracted from either sample type. This entry is derived from a study of blood T cell repertoires in COVID-19 (dated by TCRdb to the early 2020s). For the study in its entirety: Collaborator samples came from the United States, Italy and Spain and covered acute and convalescent phases of COVID-19. The material from the prospective study consisted of cDNA or gDNA derived from T cells, B-cell-depleted T cells, or PBMCs. Subjects who had been exposed to COVID-19, were actively infected with it, or had recovered from it provided the deeply sampled blood TCRbeta repertoires that made up the dataset. The repertoires were made available in a free public database intended to serve as a resource for research on the immune response to SARS-CoV-2. The samples were drawn from the first 160 participants of the ongoing ImmuneRACE study and from some 1,300 subjects provided by 6 global collaborators. The sample metadata nearly always contained a de-identified subject ID, COVID-19 status, age in years and sex. Where HLA class I and class II types were available, the types were taken from metadata supplied by the sample provider, not from assay-based typing.

Broad study findings and their caveats: The quantity of clinical and demographic metadata differed by source and by participant and was supplied without curation.

The CDR3 runs 14 residues from the cysteine to the phenylalanine. Of the read, only the CDR3 DNA is kept; its 42 bases are in frame from base 1. V ends up 3 bases short and J 4 bases short, with an unmatched junction base count of 5. CDR1 SGHTA and CDR2 FQGTGA are derived from the germline V gene. TCRbeta CDR3 regions were amplified from genomic DNA by means of the immunoSEQ Assay, a bias-controlled multiplex PCR. The paper's data handling went like this. Within the assay, amplification of reference gene primers was used to estimate how many nucleated cells each sample contained. Sequence reads were collapsed and filtered to measure the absolute abundance of every unique TCRbeta CDR3 rearrangement. For each sample, productive Simpson clonality was calculated as the square root of Simpson's diversity index across productive rearrangements. In TCRdb, the immuneACCESS table is reduced to in-frame sequences with V and J assigned. These tables do not hold every clone; where another copy was compared, an unresolved V gene accounts for under half, and the others remain unexplained. V and J calls and clone size are as listed in that table; D and trimming were resolved from the DNA. This sample has under 200,000 clones in its table, and roughly 84% of those were observed once. The ten most abundant clones make up 13% to 15% of the sample.

The sequence came from a woman between 70 and 85 years old with COVID-19, enrolled during active disease. Source material: peripheral blood. The chain links TRBV7-3 with TRBJ2-5, with 7 bases in between that match TRBD1. Read as DNA, the sequence is TGTGCCAGCAGCTTCTCTTGGGACAGAGAGACCCAGTACTTC. Its amino acids are CASSFSWDRETQYF.